The rows below give T cell receptor beta chains drawn from one sample of a study of T cell responses to AZD1222 COVID-19 vaccine. Here immunoSEQ multiplex PCR was the method, and the copy in TCRdb shows in-frame clones only, minus some. This sample has some 140,000 clones; about 87% occur once, and the top ten carry just over 5.5%. Sample: peripheral blood, taken on day 0 of AZD1222 vaccination. The receptor set was obtained from an adult in good health. CDR3s include the opening cysteine and the closing phenylalanine or tryptophan. The order of the fields is D gene, J gene, clone size, V gene, CDR3 DNA, CDR3 protein. The D gene is left open where the match is weak. Clone size is not always given. Where it is, it says once, few, many or a class for expanded clones.

TRBD2 TRBJ2-2 NA TRBV4-1 TGCGCCAGCACAGTAGCGGGGTCCGGGGAGCTGTTTTTT CASTVAGSGELFF
TRBD2 TRBJ2-7 NA TRBV4-3 TGCGCCAGCAGCCAAGGACGGACTAGCAGCTACGAGCAGTACTTC CASSQGRTSSYEQYF
TRBD2 TRBJ2-2 NA TRBV2 TGTGCCAGCAAGGGACTAGCGGGAGTCAGTACCGGGGAGCTGTTTTTT CASKGLAGVSTGELFF
TRBD2 TRBJ2-5 NA TRBV7-2 TGTGCCAGCAGCTTAGGGCTAGCGGGATCCGGAGAGACCCAGTACTTC CASSLGLAGSGETQYF
NA TRBJ2-5 NA TRBV28 TGTGCCAGCAGCTCTACATCGGCGGGAAACCGAGAGACCCAGTACTTC CASSSTSAGNRETQYF
NA TRBJ2-2 NA TRBV6-2/TRBV6-3 TGTGCCAGCAGTTACTCGATAGGCGTGACAGTAAACACCGGGGAGCTGTTTTTT CASSYSIGVTVNTGELFF
NA TRBJ2-5 NA TRBV11-1 TGTGCCAGCAGCCCCGGACTAAAAGAGACCCAGTACTTC CASSPGLKETQYF
TRBD2 TRBJ2-2 NA TRBV5-1 TGCGCCAGCAGCTTGACTGCGGGAGTTGGGACCGGGGAGCTGTTTTTT CASSLTAGVGTGELFF
NA TRBJ2-7 NA TRBV27 TGTGCCAGCAGTTTAGAGGGCTCGAGCTCCTACGAGCAGTACTTC CASSLEGSSSYEQYF
NA TRBJ1-1 NA TRBV19 TGTGCCAGTAGTATCTTCCGTCAGGGCACTGAAGCTTTCTTT CASSIFRQGTEAFF
NA TRBJ2-1 NA TRBV27 NA CASSSSDSYYNEQFF
NA TRBJ1-5 NA TRBV10-3 TGTGCCATCAAAACAGGTTCTGGGCCCCAGCATTTT CAIKTGSGPQHF
TRBD1 TRBJ1-2 NA TRBV6-5 TGTGCCAGCAGATTGGGACAGGGGTCTTATGGCTACACCTTC CASRLGQGSYGYTF
NA TRBJ1-1 NA TRBV18 TGTGCCAGCTATGGGCCCTCGGGGGGAGGTACTGAAGCTTTCTTT CASYGPSGGGTEAFF
NA TRBJ2-7 NA TRBV7-6 TGTGCCAGCAGCCCCAGGGGGGAATGGACCTACGAGCAGTACTTC CASSPRGEWTYEQYF
NA TRBJ1-2 NA TRBV9 TGTGCCAGCAGCCCACACATGGTGGGGGGCTACACCTTC CASSPHMVGGYTF
TRBD1 TRBJ1-6 once TRBV7-9 TGTGCCAGCAGCCCAGAGACAGGGGCAGGATCACCCCTCCACTTT CASSPETGAGSPLHF
TRBD1 TRBJ2-7 NA TRBV4-2 TGTGCCAGCAGCCAAGCAAGTTCACGGGGACAGGGGAGCTACGAGCAGTACTTC CASSQASSRGQGSYEQYF
NA TRBJ1-5 NA TRBV21-1 TGTGCCAGCAGCGTTGGGGATAAGCATTTT CASSVGDKHF
NA TRBJ1-1 NA TRBV18 TGTGCCAGCTCACCGACTCCTCCCCGTGAAGCTTTCTTT CASSPTPPREAFF
TRBD2 TRBJ2-2 NA TRBV29-1 TGCAGCGTTGGACAGCGGGAGGGCCGAGGGTTCTCGAACACCGGGGAGCTGTTTTTT CSVGQREGRGFSNTGELFF
NA TRBJ2-7 once TRBV4-1 TGCGCCAGCAGCCAAAGGGGCGAAACCTACGAGCAGTACTTC CASSQRGETYEQYF
NA TRBJ1-5 NA TRBV24-1 TGTGCCACCAGGGCCGGTCCGAATCAGCCCCAGCATTTT CATRAGPNQPQHF
NA TRBJ2-1 many TRBV27 TGTGCCAGCAGTTTAGGGGCCCCTGGTGAGCAGTTCTTC CASSLGAPGEQFF
NA TRBJ2-3 NA TRBV11-3 TGTGCCAGCAGCCCGCTTGAGACAGGCCTCAACACAGATACGCAGTATTTT CASSPLETGLNTDTQYF
NA TRBJ2-2 NA TRBV6-4 TGTGCCAGCAGTGAGGCGGGGCGCACCGGGGAGCTGTTTTTT CASSEAGRTGELFF
NA TRBJ2-3 NA TRBV5-8 TGTGCCAGCAGCCCAGGAGGCACAGATACGCAGTATTTT CASSPGGTDTQYF
NA TRBJ2-7 few TRBV18 TGTGCCAGCTCACCAGGGGCTCCCTACGAGCAGTACTTC CASSPGAPYEQYF